A single sample is the source of the 22 T cell receptor beta chains below, sequenced in a study of shared clonotypes between healthy human individuals. Using immunoSEQ multiplex PCR, the repertoire was profiled, and TCRdb retains in-frame clones only, with some absent. The sample contains 900,000 to 1,200,000 clones, 75% to 80% of which appear only once. Material for sequencing was memory CD4+ T cells from PBMCs. Subset: CD45RA-negative fraction. The receptors were gathered from a man aged 18 to 35 in good health. Some clones in this sample may be carry-over from other donors' samples.

Turning to this clone: At the DNA level, this CDR3 is encoded by other sequences in the same sample as well. The V call is TRBV20-1, the J call TRBJ2-3; no reliable D call. This CDR3 is built from 11 residues. Trimming pared 3 bases from V and 6 bases from J, leaving 7 bases between. Germline V lookup: CDR1 DFQATT, CDR2 SNEGSKA (reference sequence). As DNA, the CDR3 is TGCAGTGCTAGGGGGTCCGATACGCAGTATTTT. Its translation is CSARGSDTQYF.

The genes are TRBV28 and TRBJ2-1, with a possible D match to TRBD2 (7 bases). Trimming pared 7 bases from V and 6 bases from J, leaving 31 bases between. The CDR3 has 19 amino acids. CDR1 and CDR2 from the germline V gene are MDHEN and SYDVKM. Here the CDR3 reads CASTSTGLAKGGVSNEQFF. The DNA for the CDR3 is TGTGCCAGCACCTCCACGGGGCTAGCGAAAGGGGGGGTATCCAATGAGCAGTTCTTC.

J is TRBJ1-4 and V is TRBV5-1, with TRBD1 as a possible D gene (6 bases). The CDR3 loop spans 15 amino acids. The V end was cut by 2 bases, the J end by 7 bases, with 15 bases between. CDR1 is SGHRS, CDR2 YFSETQ, per germline. CDR3 amino acids: CASSLPQGKGEKLFF. The DNA of the CDR3 is TGCGCCAGCAGCTTACCACAGGGCAAGGGTGAAAAACTGTTTTTT. Using reference TRBV5-1 and TRBJ1-4 for the parts outside the CDR3, the full variable domain is KAGVTQTPRYLIKTRGQQVTLSCSPISGHRSVSWYQQTPGQGLQFLFEYFSETQRNKGNFPGRFSGRQFSNSRSEMNVSTLELGDSALYLCASSLPQGKGEKLFFGSGTQLSVL.

The J gene is TRBJ2-7, the V gene TRBV5-6, with D possibly being TRBD2 (6 bases). Trimming pared 4 bases from V and 1 base from J, leaving 24 bases between. Germline CDR1 and CDR2: SGHDT and YYEEEE. This CDR3 region has 18 residues. The DNA of the CDR3 is TGTGCCAGCAGCGGGGAGAAGGGAGTTTGGGGAGGATCCTACGAGCAGTACTTC. Its translation is CASSGEKGVWGGSYEQYF.

This clone has only one observation. The chain has TRBV2 and TRBJ2-2; D remains unclear. Germline V gives CDR1 SNHLY, CDR2 FYNNEI. V was shortened by 6 bases and J by 1 base, with 6 bases between the two germline ends. The CDR3 sequence is 13 residues long. For the CDR3, the DNA is TGTGCCAGCAGACCGGGGAACACCGGGGAGCTGTTTTTT. As protein: CASRPGNTGELFF.

The CDR3 is CASSYQGGSNQPQHF. Written as DNA, the CDR3 is TGTGCCAGCAGTTACCAGGGAGGGAGCAATCAGCCCCAGCATTTT. The chain combines TRBV6-6 with TRBJ1-5; a possible D gene is TRBD1 (5 bases). The germline V gene encodes CDR1 MNHNY and CDR2 SVGAGI (reference sequence). The CDR3 is 15 amino acids. V lost 2 bases and J lost 1, with 9 bases in between.

In its sample, this clone was seen a few times. The chain has TRBV7-2 and TRBJ2-7; D unresolved. Germline CDR1 is SGHTA and CDR2 is FQGNSA. Trimming took off 5 bases at V and 0 bases at J, with 8 bases between the two ends. The CDR3 covers 13 residues. CDR3 amino acids: CASSPPLSYEQYF. CDR3 DNA: TGTGCCAGCAGCCCCCCCCTCTCCTACGAGCAGTACTTC.

The chain recombines TRBV7-2 with TRBJ1-5; no firm D call. Germline assignment: CDR1 SGHTA and CDR2 FQGNSA. This CDR3 contains 16 residues. The germline V and J ends were trimmed by 4 bases and 6 bases, with 19 bases remaining between them. The CDR3 sequence is CASSSAVGFGSQPQHF. The CDR3 region has the DNA TGTGCCAGCAGCTCTGCCGTAGGATTCGGGAGTCAGCCCCAGCATTTT.

The chain carries TRBV5-1 and TRBJ1-1; the match to TRBD1 covers 9 bases. J lost 1 base, V lost 3 bases, and 1 base had no gene match. Germline CDR1 reads SGHRS; CDR2 reads YFSETQ. The CDR3 has 14 residues. The CDR3 nucleotides are TGCGCCAGCAGCTCGGACAGGGGGAACACTGAAGCTTTCTTT. It yields the protein CASSSDRGNTEAFF. The full variable domain, rest sourced from reference TRBV5-1 and TRBJ1-1, is KAGVTQTPRYLIKTRGQQVTLSCSPISGHRSVSWYQQTPGQGLQFLFEYFSETQRNKGNFPGRFSGRQFSNSRSEMNVSTLELGDSALYLCASSSDRGNTEAFFGQGTRLTVV.

The genes are TRBV10-3 and TRBJ2-7; 10 positions match TRBD2. Trimming at V came to 10 bases and at J to 7 bases, leaving 10 bases not matched to a gene. The CDR3 is made up of 13 amino acids. CDR1 and CDR2 from the germline V gene are ENHRY and SYGVKD. CDR3 sequence reads: CATASSGRGEQYF. Here the CDR3 DNA reads TGTGCCACTGCTTCTAGCGGGAGAGGGGAGCAGTACTTC.

The rearrangement uses TRBV6-5 and TRBJ2-7; 7 bases line up with TRBD2. CDR1 and CDR2 (germline): MNHEY, SVGAGI. CDR3 size: 13 residues. Trimming removed 5 bases from V and 6 bases from J; junction bases left unmatched: 7. The DNA for the CDR3 is TGTGCCAGCAGTCCCGGACTAGTCTCCGAGCAGTACTTC. This encodes CASSPGLVSEQYF.

The genes are TRBV5-8 and TRBJ2-6; weak D call: TRBD1 (5 bases). This CDR3 is built from 17 residues. V dropped 1 base and J dropped 2 bases, with 13 bases sitting between them. Germline CDR1 and CDR2: SGHTS and YDEGEE. The CDR3 sequence: CASSLHQGTAGANVLTF. CDR3 nucleotides: TGTGCCAGCAGCTTGCATCAGGGTACCGCTGGGGCCAACGTCCTGACTTTC. Together with reference TRBV5-8 and TRBJ2-6, the CDR3 gives the full variable domain: EAGVTQSPTHLIKTRGQQATLRCSPISGHTSVYWYQQALGLGLQFLLWYDEGEERNRGNFPPRFSGRQFPNYSSELNVNALELEDSALYLCASSLHQGTAGANVLTFGAGSRLTVL.

The rearrangement links TRBV11-2 to TRBJ2-5; D call uncertain. Looked up from germline, CDR1 is SGHAT and CDR2 is FQNNGV. This CDR3 has 14 amino acids. Trimming took off 4 bases at V and 3 bases at J, with 12 bases between the two ends. CDR3 nucleotide sequence: TGTGCCAGCAGCTCCTTCGGACGCGAAGAGACCCAGTACTTC. Translating gives CASSSFGREETQYF.

The V call is TRBV30, the J call TRBJ2-3; TRBD2 matches at 13 bases. After removal of 5 bases from V and 3 bases from J, the junction contained 2 bases not matched to a gene. Germline assignment: CDR1 GTSNPN and CDR2 SVGIG (reference sequence). The CDR3 has 14 residues. CDR3 DNA sequence: TGTGCCTGGTCGGGACTAGCGGGAACAGATACGCAGTATTTT. Encoded protein: CAWSGLAGTDTQYF.

This chain links TRBV5-1 with TRBJ2-1; TRBD2 aligns across 11 bases. CDR3 length: 15 residues. The germline CDR1 and CDR2 sequences are SGHRS and YFSETQ. The ends lost 2 bases at V and 8 bases at J; junction bases unmatched: 6. CDR3 bases: TGCGCCAGCAGCTTCCTAGCGGGAGGAGGGGATGAGCAGTTCTTC. Residues: CASSFLAGGGDEQFF.

The V and J genes are TRBV9 and TRBJ1-2; D ambiguous. This CDR3 spans 16 amino acids. Germline CDR1 and CDR2: SGDLS and YYNGEE. Trimming took 4 bases from V and 2 from J, leaving 18 bases between them. CDR3 residues: CASSLRSDPGNYGYTF. CDR3 DNA: TGTGCCAGCAGCCTTAGATCAGACCCTGGGAACTATGGCTACACCTTC.

This chain connects TRBV19 to TRBJ2-5; either TRBD1 or TRBD2 may supply D (5 bases each). CDR3 length equals 14 residues. V was shortened by 5 bases and J by 4 bases, with 14 bases between the two germline ends. The germline gives CDR1 LNHDA, CDR2 SQIVND (reference sequence). Here the CDR3 reads CASSLRGYGETQYF. The CDR3 DNA reads as TGTGCCAGTAGTTTGAGGGGCTATGGAGAGACCCAGTACTTC. Filled out from reference TRBV19 and TRBJ2-5, the complete variable domain reads DGGITQSPKYLFRKEGQNVTLSCEQNLNHDAMYWYRQDPGQGLRLIYYSQIVNDFQKGDIAEGYSVSREKKESFPLTVTSAQKNPTAFYLCASSLRGYGETQYFGPGTRLLVL.

This clone was seen more than once but under ten times. Other DNA sequences from this sample encode an identical CDR3 as well. The chain couples TRBV9 to TRBJ1-4, with 8 bases that match TRBD1. The CDR3 sequence is 15 residues long. In germline, CDR1 is SGDLS, CDR2 YYNGEE. V gave up 3 bases and J gave up 5 bases; unmatched junction bases: 6. The CDR3 region is CASSERQGPNEKLFF. CDR3 sequence (DNA): TGTGCCAGCAGCGAACGACAGGGGCCGAATGAAAAACTGTTTTTT.

As concerns this clone: A much larger clone sits a single nucleotide away, making a read error possible. This specimen includes other DNA sequences encoding the same CDR3. V gene TRBV7-3 combines with J gene TRBJ2-1, with 11 bases matching TRBD2. This CDR3 region has 15 residues. V shed 4 bases and J 4 bases; nucleotides not matched to a gene: 3. Germline V lookup: CDR1 SGHTA, CDR2 FQGTGA. The CDR3 loop reads CASSSGTSGYNEQFF. CDR3 sequence (DNA): TGTGCCAGCAGCTCCGGGACTAGCGGTTACAATGAGCAGTTCTTC.

This clone has ten or more counts. The chain couples TRBV5-5 to TRBJ1-2, with TRBD1 matching 9 bases. Germline CDR1 SGHKS, CDR2 YYEKEE (reference sequence). V gave up 3 bases and J gave up 8 bases; unmatched junction bases: 2. This CDR3 comprises 12 residues. The CDR3 DNA reads as TGTGCCAGCAGCTGGACAGGGGAAGGCTACACCTTC. It encodes CASSWTGEGYTF.

The chain has TRBV5-1 and TRBJ2-1, with D unresolved. Trimming left V 2 bases short and J 9 bases short, with 18 bases between. The germline CDR1 and CDR2 sequences are SGHRS and YFSETQ. There are 15 residues in the CDR3. CDR3 coding DNA: TGCGCCAGCAGCTTATCAACTTACCTCTTGGGTGAGCAGTTCTTC. This codes for CASSLSTYLLGEQFF. The complete variable domain, with remaining parts taken from reference TRBV5-1 and TRBJ2-1, reads KAGVTQTPRYLIKTRGQQVTLSCSPISGHRSVSWYQQTPGQGLQFLFEYFSETQRNKGNFPGRFSGRQFSNSRSEMNVSTLELGDSALYLCASSLSTYLLGEQFFGPGTRLTVL.

The chain couples TRBV19 to TRBJ1-2; 8 bases match TRBD1. V was clipped by 3 bases and J by 7 bases; unmatched bases: 13. The CDR3 contains 16 residues. The germline V gene has CDR1 LNHDA and CDR2 SQIVND (reference sequence). CDR3 protein: CASSIEAGGALGGYTF. In DNA form, the CDR3 reads TGTGCCAGTAGTATCGAGGCAGGGGGCGCGTTAGGTGGCTACACCTTC. Full variable domain (missing parts from reference TRBV19 and TRBJ1-2): DGGITQSPKYLFRKEGQNVTLSCEQNLNHDAMYWYRQDPGQGLRLIYYSQIVNDFQKGDIAEGYSVSREKKESFPLTVTSAQKNPTAFYLCASSIEAGGALGGYTFGSGTRLTVV.